Following are 32 T cell receptor beta chains from one sample sequenced in a study of cytomegalovirus exposure and HLA in healthy donors. Libraries were prepared by immunoSEQ multiplex PCR; TCRdb keeps only in-frame clonotypes and omits some of them. Of around 190,000 clones listed, 75% to 90% are singletons. Sequencing used PBMCs. The receptors were gathered from a man between 18 and 35 years old in good health and CMV-seropositive.

This rearrangement joins TRBV28 to TRBJ1-2; 8 nucleotides align to TRBD1. The CDR3 has 13 residues. Germline-derived CDR1 and CDR2 are MDHEN and SYDVKM. The V segment lost 7 bases and the J segment 5 bases; nucleotides outside the gene matches: 6. CDR3: CASTTGEEYGYTF. The DNA for the CDR3 is TGTGCCAGCACGACAGGGGAGGAGTATGGCTACACCTTC.

The V gene is TRBV2, the J gene TRBJ2-5; 8 bases align to TRBD1. The length of the CDR3 is 17 residues. Looked up from germline, CDR1 is SNHLY and CDR2 is FYNNEI. V lost 6 bases, J lost 1 base, and 13 bases stayed unmatched. The CDR3: CASRHLSGQGAQETQYF. CDR3 nucleotide sequence: TGTGCCAGCAGGCACCTCAGTGGACAGGGCGCCCAAGAGACCCAGTACTTC.

The chain carries TRBV28 and TRBJ1-2; TRBD1 is a possible D gene (5 bases). Germline V gene data show CDR1 as MDHEN and CDR2 as SYDVKM. V shed 6 bases and J shed 4 bases, with 9 bases lying between them. The CDR3 is 12 amino acids. CDR3 loop: CASRGEGYGYTF. CDR3 in DNA: TGTGCCAGCAGGGGGGAGGGCTATGGCTACACCTTC.

CDR3 in amino acids: CASRRDSGSSYEQYF. Here the CDR3 DNA reads TGTGCCAGCAGACGAGATAGCGGGAGCTCCTACGAGCAGTACTTC. V is TRBV27 and J is TRBJ2-7; 9 nucleotides align to TRBD2. The V gene's germline CDR1 is MNHEY and CDR2 SMNVEV (reference sequence). This CDR3 is built from 15 residues. With 6 bases clipped from V and 0 bases from J, the junction kept 6 bases outside the gene matches.

This chain joins TRBV6-6 and TRBJ2-6, with D possibly TRBD1 on 7 matching bases. The CDR3 spans 15 residues. Germline V gene data show CDR1 as MNHNY and CDR2 as SVGAGI (reference sequence). V shed 4 bases and J shed 1 base, with 8 bases lying between them. CDR3 in amino acids: CASSSGGSGANVLTF. In DNA form, the CDR3 reads TGTGCCAGCAGTTCAGGGGGGTCTGGGGCCAACGTCCTGACTTTC.

The chain carries TRBV29-1 and TRBJ2-5; 7 bases are shared with TRBD2. V dropped 4 bases and J dropped 3; count of bases not matched to a gene: 5. From germline, CDR1 is SQVTM and CDR2 ANQGSEA. This CDR3 comprises 13 residues. The CDR3 DNA follows: TGCAGCGTTGGGTTAGGGAGGGAAGAGACCCAGTACTTC. Encoded protein: CSVGLGREETQYF.

The gene calls are TRBV5-1 and TRBJ1-2; D call uncertain. Trimming pared 2 bases from V and 0 bases from J, leaving 5 bases between. The CDR3 is 13 amino acids. Germline V gene sequence: CDR1 SGHRS, CDR2 YFSETQ. In nucleotides, the CDR3 is TGCGCCAGCAGCTTAGAGGCTAACTATGGCTACACCTTC. Protein sequence: CASSLEANYGYTF. Full variable domain (outside the CDR3, taken from reference TRBV5-1 and TRBJ1-2): KAGVTQTPRYLIKTRGQQVTLSCSPISGHRSVSWYQQTPGQGLQFLFEYFSETQRNKGNFPGRFSGRQFSNSRSEMNVSTLELGDSALYLCASSLEANYGYTFGSGTRLTVV.

This chain uses TRBV5-4 with TRBJ2-7; D perhaps matches TRBD2 (5 bases). This CDR3 has 12 residues. The germline CDR1 and CDR2 sequences are SGHNT and YYREEE (reference sequence). Trimming shortened V by 2 bases and J by 5 bases, and 8 bases separated the two germline ends. The CDR3 loop is CASSFGGNEQYF. Here the CDR3 DNA reads TGTGCCAGCAGCTTTGGAGGTAACGAGCAGTACTTC.

The chain joins TRBV6-5 to TRBJ2-3; TRBD2 matches 7 bases. J lost 2 bases, V lost 7 bases, and 6 bases had no gene match. The CDR3 totals 14 residues. Germline V gene sequence: CDR1 MNHEY, CDR2 SVGAGI. CDR3 DNA sequence: TGTGCCAGCATGGCGGGAGCCCCCACAGATACGCAGTATTTT. Translating it yields CASMAGAPTDTQYF.

The rearrangement joins TRBV7-2 to TRBJ2-7, with 9 bases aligning to TRBD2. Germline-derived CDR1 and CDR2 are SGHTA and FQGNSA. The CDR3 is 15 amino acids. The V segment lost 1 base and the J segment 4 bases; nucleotides outside the gene matches: 5. The CDR3 protein is CASSLGSSGEYEQYF. The CDR3 DNA sequence: TGTGCCAGCAGCTTAGGATCTAGCGGGGAGTACGAGCAGTACTTC.

V gene TRBV7-2 combines with J gene TRBJ1-2; a weak D match, TRBD1 (5 bases). Trimming took off 7 bases at V and 7 bases at J, with 16 bases between the two ends. Germline CDR1 is SGHTA and CDR2 is FQGNSA. The CDR3 is made up of 13 amino acids. CDR3 DNA: TGTGCCAGCACCTTTGCAGGGTTTAGTGGCTACACCTTC. This sequence encodes CASTFAGFSGYTF.

This sequence joins TRBV29-1 and TRBJ2-5; no reliable D call. Germline CDR1 reads SQVTM; CDR2 reads ANQGSEA. This CDR3 has 13 amino acids. V was shortened by 0 bases and J by 7 bases, with 12 bases between the two germline ends. The CDR3 nucleotides read TGCAGCGTTGAAGATCCTGGCTTCCGGACCCAGTACTTC. Amino acid sequence: CSVEDPGFRTQYF.

The chain couples TRBV5-5 to TRBJ2-7, with D hard to call. This CDR3 is 12 amino acids long. Per the germline V gene, CDR1 is SGHKS and CDR2 is YYEKEE (reference sequence). Trimming pared 1 base from V and 4 bases from J, leaving 6 bases between. The CDR3 DNA is TGTGCCAGCAGCTTGTCACAGTACGAGCAGTACTTC. Translation gives CASSLSQYEQYF. Combining the CDR3 with reference TRBV5-5 and TRBJ2-7 gives the whole variable domain DAGVTQSPTHLIKTRGQQVTLRCSPISGHKSVSWYQQVLGQGPQFIFQYYEKEERGRGNFPDRFSARQFPNYSSELNVNALLLGDSALYLCASSLSQYEQYFGPGTRLTVT.

This clone showed up just once. The chain uses TRBV19 and TRBJ1-5; D not resolved. The germline CDR1 and CDR2 sequences are LNHDA and SQIVND (reference sequence). There are 12 residues in the CDR3. V was shortened by 8 bases and J by 3 bases, with 8 bases between the two germline ends. The CDR3 sequence is CASSDFNQPQHF. In nucleotides, the CDR3 is TGTGCCAGTTCGGACTTCAATCAGCCCCAGCATTTT.

The chain carries TRBV6-5 and TRBJ1-1; possibly TRBD1 for D (6 bases). Trimming cost V 5 bases and J 9 bases, with 13 bases left between them. The germline V gene has CDR1 MNHEY and CDR2 SVGAGI. The CDR3 consists of 12 residues. The DNA of the CDR3 is TGTGCCAGCAGTCAAACAGGGAAGCAAGCTTTCTTT. It translates to CASSQTGKQAFF.

The chain is built from TRBV5-4 and TRBJ2-3; 9 bases align to TRBD2. Germline CDR1 reads SGHNT; CDR2 reads YYREEE (reference sequence). This CDR3 comprises 16 residues. With V trimmed by 0 bases and J by 1 base, 3 bases remained unmatched. The CDR3 coding sequence is TGTGCCAGCAGCTTGGCCCCTAGCGGGGGCACAGATACGCAGTATTTT. This sequence encodes CASSLAPSGGTDTQYF.

This clone was observed a few times. This sequence joins TRBV5-1 and TRBJ2-7, with unresolved D. The germline gives CDR1 SGHRS, CDR2 YFSETQ. The CDR3 runs 14 residues. V lost 4 bases to trimming and J lost 2 bases, with 13 bases between them. The CDR3 region is CASSLNTGPYEQYF. As DNA, the CDR3 is TGCGCCAGCAGCCTGAATACGGGTCCCTACGAGCAGTACTTC. The full variable domain, completed using reference TRBV5-1 and TRBJ2-7, is KAGVTQTPRYLIKTRGQQVTLSCSPISGHRSVSWYQQTPGQGLQFLFEYFSETQRNKGNFPGRFSGRQFSNSRSEMNVSTLELGDSALYLCASSLNTGPYEQYFGPGTRLTVT.

The rearrangement uses TRBV6-5 and TRBJ2-7; 7 positions match TRBD1. V lost 6 bases to trimming and J lost 0 bases; unmatched junction nucleotides: 5. Looked up from germline, CDR1 is MNHEY and CDR2 is SVGAGI. The CDR3 loop spans 14 amino acids. CDR3 bases: TGTGCCAGCAGGGCCGGGACAGTCTCCTACGAGCAGTACTTC. Protein product: CASRAGTVSYEQYF.

The chain combines TRBV30 with TRBJ1-1, with D possibly being TRBD1 (5 bases). V lost 1 base and J 4 bases, leaving 10 bases between the germline ends. The CDR3 is 13 residues long. CDR1 and CDR2 from the germline V gene are GTSNPN and SVGIG (reference sequence). CDR3: CAWSDGGATEAFF. CDR3 in DNA: TGTGCCTGGAGTGACGGTGGGGCCACTGAAGCTTTCTTT.

The CDR3 DNA follows: TGTGCCAGCAGGGTGACAGAACTTGGACGGGATGGCTACACCTTC. It yields the protein CASRVTELGRDGYTF. The V and J genes are TRBV6-5 and TRBJ1-2; possible D gene TRBD1, 5 bases. V was cut by 6 bases and J by 6 bases, with 20 bases left in between. The CDR3 covers 15 residues. Germline CDR1 and CDR2: MNHEY and SVGAGI.

The rearrangement joins TRBV28 to TRBJ2-1; 14 positions agree with TRBD2. The CDR3 loop spans 14 amino acids. Germline CDR1 MDHEN, CDR2 SYDVKM. Trimming took 6 bases from V and 15 from J; bases not matched to a gene: 10. The CDR3 region has the DNA TGTGCCAGCAGCCTATCGGGACTAGCGGGAGAGGTGTTCTTC. The encoded protein is CASSLSGLAGEVFF.

The genes are TRBV9 and TRBJ1-3; no clear D gene. Germline V gene sequence: CDR1 SGDLS, CDR2 YYNGEE. V was shortened by 0 bases and J by 0 bases, with 7 bases between the two germline ends. CDR3 length equals 15 residues. The CDR3 spells CASSVGAGSGNTIYF. The CDR3 DNA sequence: TGTGCCAGCAGCGTAGGGGCCGGCTCTGGAAACACCATATATTTT.

The rearrangement uses TRBV29-1 and TRBJ1-1, with TRBD1 matching 8 bases. The junction had 4 bases not matched to a gene; V was cut back by 6 bases and J by 4 bases. Germline values: CDR1 SQVTM, CDR2 ANQGSEA. The CDR3 totals 12 residues. CDR3 nucleotides: TGCAGCGTAGGACAGGGACCCACTGAAGCTTTCTTT. Its translation is CSVGQGPTEAFF.

The chain couples TRBV29-1 to TRBJ2-1, with 8 bases matching TRBD2. The CDR3 sequence is 13 residues long. Trimming took 7 bases from V and 6 from J; bases not matched to a gene: 8. Germline CDR1 and CDR2: SQVTM and ANQGSEA. The CDR3 DNA follows: TGCAGCGGACGGGGGGGAGTAGGCAATGAGCAGTTCTTC. Its protein is CSGRGGVGNEQFF.

The table lists this clone with a count of one. The chain employs TRBV7-8 and TRBJ2-1; D is possibly TRBD2 (5 bases). Germline V lookup: CDR1 SGHVS, CDR2 FQNEAQ. This CDR3 has 16 amino acids. Trimming left V 6 bases short and J 10 bases short, with 25 bases between. Written as DNA, the CDR3 is TGTGCCAGCAGACATATAGGACTGGGTCCTCCCCGGGAGCAGTTCTTC. Protein sequence: CASRHIGLGPPREQFF.

The V call is TRBV30, the J call TRBJ1-2; 9 bases line up with TRBD1. V lost 0 bases to trimming and J lost 8 bases; unmatched junction nucleotides: 4. Germline lookup yields CDR1 GTSNPN and CDR2 SVGIG (reference sequence). The length of the CDR3 is 13 residues. The CDR3 reads CAWSVHRGQGYTF. CDR3 bases: TGTGCCTGGAGTGTACACAGGGGGCAAGGCTACACCTTC.

The gene calls are TRBV4-1 and TRBJ2-6; 7 bases line up with TRBD1. The CDR3 consists of 17 residues. The V gene end was trimmed by 4 bases and the J gene end by 4 bases; junction bases not matched to a gene: 10. CDR1 is MGHRA and CDR2 is YSYEKL in the germline V gene. This chain's CDR3 is CASSPGRQGAGANVLTF. The CDR3 bases are TGCGCCAGCAGCCCAGGTAGACAGGGCGCCGGGGCCAACGTCCTGACTTTC.

The gene calls are TRBV5-4 and TRBJ2-5, with D perhaps matching TRBD1 (6 bases). The CDR3 sequence is 15 residues long. CDR1 and CDR2 from the germline V gene are SGHNT and YYREEE (reference sequence). Trimming took off 4 bases at V and 1 base at J, with 14 bases between the two ends. This chain's CDR3 is CASSPSGTSQETQYF. CDR3 in DNA: TGTGCCAGCAGCCCCTCCGGGACATCCCAAGAGACCCAGTACTTC.

CDR3 nucleotide sequence: TGTGCCACCGTGACTGCCTACAATGAGCAGTTCTTC. It encodes CATVTAYNEQFF. This chain joins TRBV19 and TRBJ2-1; D remains ambiguous. Germline CDR1 is LNHDA and CDR2 is SQIVND (reference sequence). The CDR3 is 12 residues long. V gave up 10 bases and J gave up 2 bases, with 9 bases separating them.

The chain joins TRBV28 to TRBJ2-1; D remains ambiguous. V lost 5 bases and J lost 6, with 11 bases in between. This CDR3 is built from 13 residues. Germline V gene data show CDR1 as MDHEN and CDR2 as SYDVKM. CDR3 sequence (DNA): TGTGCCAGCAGTACCCCCTCCGGCAATGAGCAGTTCTTC. It specifies CASSTPSGNEQFF.

This chain links TRBV7-6 with TRBJ2-6, with 7 nucleotides matching TRBD1. The trim removed 4 bases at V and 0 bases at J, leaving 6 bases unmatched. The CDR3 runs to 17 residues. Germline assignment: CDR1 SGHVS and CDR2 FNYEAQ. CDR3 region: CASSYFSGGSGANVLTF. The CDR3 nucleotides are TGTGCCAGCAGCTATTTTTCAGGGGGCTCTGGGGCCAACGTCCTGACTTTC. Drawing the rest from reference TRBV7-6 and TRBJ2-6, the complete variable domain is GAGVSQSPRYKVTKRGQDVALRCDPISGHVSLYWYRQALGQGPEFLTYFNYEAQQDKSGLPNDRFSAERPEGSISTLTIQRTEQRDSAMYRCASSYFSGGSGANVLTFGAGSRLTVL.

The chain uses TRBV5-1 and TRBJ1-4; D remains unclear. Trimming stripped 5 bases from V and 8 bases from J, with 19 bases between. Germline V CDR1 and CDR2: SGHRS, YFSETQ. The CDR3 runs to 15 residues. As DNA, the CDR3 is TGCGCCAGCAGTTCCCGAGCTGGCACAGAAGAAAAACTGTTTTTT. Its translation is CASSSRAGTEEKLFF.